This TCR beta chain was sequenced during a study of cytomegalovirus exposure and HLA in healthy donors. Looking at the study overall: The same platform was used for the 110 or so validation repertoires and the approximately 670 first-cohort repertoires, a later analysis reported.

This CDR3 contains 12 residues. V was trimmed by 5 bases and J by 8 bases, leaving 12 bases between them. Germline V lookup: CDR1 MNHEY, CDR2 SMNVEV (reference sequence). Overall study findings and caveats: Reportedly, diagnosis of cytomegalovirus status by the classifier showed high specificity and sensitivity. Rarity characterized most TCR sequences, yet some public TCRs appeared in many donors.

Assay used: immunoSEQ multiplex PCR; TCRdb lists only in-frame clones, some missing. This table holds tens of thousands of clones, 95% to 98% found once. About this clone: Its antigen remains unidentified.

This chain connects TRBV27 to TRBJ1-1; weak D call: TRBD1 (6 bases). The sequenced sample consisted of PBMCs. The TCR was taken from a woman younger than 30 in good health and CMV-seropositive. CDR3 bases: TGTGCCAGCAGTCGGGGGGGCGGGGAAGCTTTCTTT. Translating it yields CASSRGGGEAFF.